This T cell receptor beta chain stems from a study of metastatic and nonmetastatic thyroid tumors. As for the study in general: Repertoire data that came from the blood and tumor or nodule tissue of malignant and benign thyroid patients were compared.

TCRdb re-called the PCR reads via MiXCR. In the table there are about 12,000 clones, around a fifth of which are singletons. V lost 5 bases and J lost 0, with 9 bases in between. This CDR3 spans 14 amino acids. CDR1 MNHNS and CDR2 SASEGT come from the germline V gene. Relative to its sample, this clone is medium-sized (0.01 to 0.1%). Until they underwent thyroid surgery, no patient had received any treatment. This sequence was found in a female donor with papillary thyroid cancer or a benign thyroid nodule (not recorded which). Some clones in this sample may be carry-over from other donors' samples. The genes are TRBV6-1 and TRBJ2-3, with D perhaps matching TRBD2 (6 bases). Input material: adjacent normal tissue. CDR3 region: CASSPGTSTDTQYF. In nucleotides, the CDR3 is TGTGCCAGCAGTCCCGGGACTAGCACAGATACGCAGTATTTT.